This T cell receptor beta chain was captured by sequencing in a study of Graves' ophthalmopathy and Graves' hyperthyroidism. This clonotype was recorded at least ten times. RNA served as the template for amplifying TCR beta CDR3 regions. HTBI primers primed a first-round RT-PCR, and a second-round multiplex PCR followed. From the multiplex PCR reads, TCRdb called clonotypes with MiXCR, one entry per CDR3 protein. The data hold 400,000 to 450,000 distinct CDR3 sequences, with roughly 21% observed a single time. The ends were cut back, 2 bases at V and 4 bases at J, with 15 bases in the middle. This CDR3 contains 16 residues. CDR1 is SGHAT, CDR2 FQDESV, per germline (reference sequence).

This receptor was taken from a woman under 30 with stable Graves' hyperthyroidism. The chain has TRBV11-1 and TRBJ2-1; no clear D gene. Material: peripheral blood. The CDR3 bases are TGTGCCAGCAGCTTATACCCACTGCTGCTATACAATGAGCAGTTCTTC. Encoded protein: CASSLYPLLLYNEQFF.